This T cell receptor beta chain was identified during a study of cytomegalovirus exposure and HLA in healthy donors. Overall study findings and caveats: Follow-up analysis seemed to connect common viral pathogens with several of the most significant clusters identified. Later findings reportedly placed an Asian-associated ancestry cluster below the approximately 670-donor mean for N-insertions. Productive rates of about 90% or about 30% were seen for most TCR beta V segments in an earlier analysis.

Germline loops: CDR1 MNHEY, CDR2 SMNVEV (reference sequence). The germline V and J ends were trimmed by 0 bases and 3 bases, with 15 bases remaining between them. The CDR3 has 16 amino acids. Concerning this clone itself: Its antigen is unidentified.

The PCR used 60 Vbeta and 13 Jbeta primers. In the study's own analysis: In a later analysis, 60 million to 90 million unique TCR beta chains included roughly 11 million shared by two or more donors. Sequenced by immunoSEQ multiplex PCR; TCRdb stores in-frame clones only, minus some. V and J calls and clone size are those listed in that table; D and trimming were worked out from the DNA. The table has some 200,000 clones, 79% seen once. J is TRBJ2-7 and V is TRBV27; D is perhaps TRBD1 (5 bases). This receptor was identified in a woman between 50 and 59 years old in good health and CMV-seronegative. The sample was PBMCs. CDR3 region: CASSLSEEAGYYEQYF. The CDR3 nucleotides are TGTGCCAGCAGTTTATCGGAAGAGGCAGGGTACTACGAGCAGTACTTC.